Sequencing of this TCR beta chain was carried out in a study of CD8+ T cells in alopecia areata. Study-wide context: The percentage of affected scalp area served as the score of severity for treated patients.

It was cDNA, reverse transcribed from extracted RNA, that served as the sequencing template. Generated by immunoSEQ multiplex PCR, the TCRdb table keeps only in-frame clones and is missing some. Among some 210,000 clones, approximately 70% were seen once, and the ten largest hold 0.95% to 1.5%. General study results and limits: Scalp samples also contribute reads from the resident alphabeta T cells found in normal skin.

The V end lost 4 bases, the J end lost 0 bases, and 11 bases lay between the germline ends. Per germline, CDR1 SEHNR and CDR2 FQNEAQ (reference sequence). The CDR3 contains 15 residues. As for treatment: oral pan-JAK inhibitor, 5-10 mg twice daily. Punch biopsies of lesional scalp, plus peripheral blood, were taken from alopecia areata patients. Sorting from PBMCs produced CD4+ and CD8+ T cells. This clone has a handful of counts. The antigen remains undetermined. V and J are TRBV7-9 and TRBJ2-3, with D possibly TRBD1 on 5 matching bases. The receptor's source is a human donor with alopecia areata. The specimen was CD4+ T cells sorted from blood, collected at approximately week 45, from a patient treated with tofacitinib. CDR3 amino acids: CASSSFGASTDTQYF. The CDR3 DNA reads TGTGCCAGCAGCTCCTTTGGGGCAAGCACAGATACGCAGTATTTT.